The T cell receptor beta chain described here comes from a study of cytomegalovirus exposure and HLA in healthy donors. Germline assignment: CDR1 ENHRY and CDR2 SYGVKD. J was trimmed by 4 bases and V by 7 bases; bases with no gene match: 6. The CDR3 contains 15 residues. PCR involved 60 Vbeta and 13 Jbeta primers. The method was immunoSEQ multiplex PCR; TCRdb's version includes in-frame clones alone and lacks a portion of them. The table records around 92,000 clones, 65% to 85% of them present only once. The sequence came from a female donor in good health and CMV-seropositive. V and J are TRBV10-3 and TRBJ2-3, with 12 nucleotides matching TRBD1. Sequencing was carried out using PBMCs. In nucleotides, the CDR3 is TGTGCCATCAAATCCGGGACAGGGGGCCCAGATACGCAGTATTTT. Translated, it gives CAIKSGTGGPDTQYF.